Below are 16 T cell receptor beta chains sequenced from a single sample in a study of T-cell reconstitution after alpha-beta-depleted transplantation in children. A TCRbeta library incorporating unique molecular identifiers was prepared. TCRdb redid the calling of the PCR reads with MiXCR, one entry per CDR3 protein. The repertoire holds about 340,000 distinct CDR3 sequences, with approximately 12% as singletons. The sample in question was PBMCs, obtained from the stem cell graft. Receptors were obtained from a human donor who donated a stem cell graft to a child with Fanconi anemia.

The chain is built from TRBV12-3 or TRBV12-4 and TRBJ2-3; 9 positions match TRBD1. The ends lost 6 bases at V and 0 bases at J; junction bases unmatched: 4. This CDR3 is 15 amino acids long. Here the CDR3 DNA reads TGTGCCAGCAGAAAACAGGGGGCAAGCACAGATACGCAGTATTTT. Translation: CASRKQGASTDTQYF.

This clonotype was seen a handful of times. The chain joins TRBV11-2 to TRBJ1-3; D remains ambiguous. The germline CDR1 and CDR2 sequences are SGHAT and FQNNGV. Between the trimmed V and J ends, which lost 5 bases and 0 bases, there was a span of 11 bases. This CDR3 has 15 amino acids. The CDR3 region has the DNA TGTGCCAGCAGCCCCACGAGGATCTCTGGAAACACCATATATTTT. Translation gives CASSPTRISGNTIYF.

A remark on this clonotype: The missing conserved phenylalanine or tryptophan at the end of this CDR3 makes a read error likely. V usage is TRBV3-1 and J usage is TRBJ2-5, with 7 bases that match TRBD2. J gave up 1 base and V 7 bases, and 9 bases lay outside the gene matches. Germline V gene lookup returns CDR1 LGHDT and CDR2 YNNKEL (reference sequence). The CDR3 runs 15 residues. Here the CDR3 reads CASMRTGGFQETQYY. CDR3 coding DNA: TGTGCCAGCATGCGGACGGGGGGTTTCCAAGAGACCCAGTACTAC.

This sequence joins TRBV9 and TRBJ2-2; 7 nucleotides agree with TRBD1. The V and J ends lost 0 bases and 13 bases, in that order; junction bases with no gene match: 9. The CDR3 sequence is 14 residues long. Germline V CDR1 and CDR2: SGDLS, YYNGEE. The CDR3 spells CASSVEGQSAGLFF. DNA for the CDR3: TGTGCCAGCAGCGTAGAGGGACAGAGCGCGGGGCTGTTTTTT.

The table lists this clonotype with many counts. The V and J genes are TRBV25-1 and TRBJ2-3, with 8 nucleotides matching TRBD2. CDR1 is MGHDK and CDR2 is SYGVNS in the germline V gene. With V trimmed by 1 base and J by 4 bases, 16 bases remained unmatched. The CDR3 loop spans 19 amino acids. The CDR3: CASSESRASGPTSADTQYF. The CDR3 bases are TGTGCCAGCAGTGAATCAAGGGCTAGCGGGCCGACGTCCGCAGATACGCAGTATTTT.

This sequence joins TRBV4-3 and TRBJ2-5; D is perhaps TRBD1 (6 bases). CDR3 length: 15 amino acids. Germline V gene lookup returns CDR1 LGHNA and CDR2 YSLEER. V was shortened by 3 bases and J by 4 bases, with 15 bases between the two germline ends. CDR3 residues: CASSQGTGSGETQYF. The CDR3 DNA sequence: TGCGCCAGCAGCCAGGGAACAGGGTCAGGAGAGACCCAGTACTTC.

This rearrangement joins TRBV2 to TRBJ2-3, with 8 nucleotides matching TRBD2. The V gene end was trimmed by 4 bases and the J gene end by 7 bases; junction bases not matched to a gene: 10. Germline V gene sequence: CDR1 SNHLY, CDR2 FYNNEI. The length of the CDR3 is 15 residues. The CDR3 DNA is TGTGCCAGCAGTGGTGGGACTAGAGAGGCAAATACGCAGTATTTT. This sequence encodes CASSGGTREANTQYF.

This chain's CDR3 is CASSSLLEGEAFF. As DNA, the CDR3 is TGTGCCAGCAGCTCACTCTTAGAGGGCGAAGCTTTCTTT. The genes are TRBV11-2 and TRBJ1-1; D is unclear. Deletions cut 4 bases from V and 8 bases from J, with 14 bases between. The CDR3 totals 13 residues. The germline gives CDR1 SGHAT, CDR2 FQNNGV.

In its sample, this clonotype was seen many times. The CDR3 region has the DNA TGTGCCAGCAGCCCAGGGGGTGGAGAGACCCAGTACTTC. As protein: CASSPGGGETQYF. The gene calls are TRBV7-2 and TRBJ2-5; 7 bases agree with TRBD1. Per the germline V gene, CDR1 is SGHTA and CDR2 is FQGNSA. V lost 5 bases and J lost 4; bases outside the gene matches: 4. This CDR3 has 13 amino acids.

This clonotype was detected a few times. This rearrangement joins TRBV5-1 to TRBJ1-2; D might be TRBD1 (6 bases). Germline-derived CDR1 and CDR2 are SGHRS and YFSETQ. Trimming took off 4 bases at V and 0 bases at J, with 16 bases between the two ends. The CDR3 is made up of 16 amino acids. The CDR3 region is CASSIGQPRPNYGYTF. CDR3 nucleotides: TGCGCCAGCAGCATCGGACAGCCGAGACCTAACTATGGCTACACCTTC.

This clonotype was observed a handful of times. The rearrangement uses TRBV5-1 and TRBJ2-1, with TRBD2 matching 11 bases. The CDR3 has 15 amino acids. Germline lookup yields CDR1 SGHRS and CDR2 YFSETQ. Trimming at V came to 4 bases and at J to 6 bases, leaving 6 bases not matched to a gene. CDR3 in amino acids: CASSELAGAGNEQFF. CDR3 bases: TGCGCCAGCAGCGAACTAGCGGGGGCGGGCAATGAGCAGTTCTTC. Together with reference TRBV5-1 and TRBJ2-1, the CDR3 gives the full variable domain: KAGVTQTPRYLIKTRGQQVTLSCSPISGHRSVSWYQQTPGQGLQFLFEYFSETQRNKGNFPGRFSGRQFSNSRSEMNVSTLELGDSALYLCASSELAGAGNEQFFGPGTRLTVL.

This rearrangement joins TRBV5-6 to TRBJ1-2, with 7 positions matching TRBD1. This CDR3 region has 17 residues. CDR1 and CDR2 from the germline V gene are SGHDT and YYEEEE. Trimming cost V 3 bases and J 0 bases; bases outside gene matches: 11. The chain's CDR3 is CASSWKLQGRTNYGYTF. CDR3 in DNA: TGTGCCAGCAGCTGGAAATTACAGGGGAGAACTAACTATGGCTACACCTTC.

V usage is TRBV20-1 and J usage is TRBJ1-4, with TRBD1 identical over 8 bases. Germline lookup yields CDR1 DFQATT and CDR2 SNEGSKA (reference sequence). The V and J ends lost 2 bases and 6 bases, in that order; junction bases with no gene match: 5. The CDR3 is made up of 14 amino acids. CDR3 residues: CSARNDRGDEKLFF. The CDR3 DNA sequence: TGCAGTGCTAGAAACGACAGGGGAGATGAAAAACTGTTTTTT.

This clonotype has only a few counts. This rearrangement joins TRBV3-1 to TRBJ1-1; 9 bases agree with TRBD1. J was trimmed by 4 bases and V by 4 bases; bases with no gene match: 1. The CDR3 is made up of 13 amino acids. Germline V gene sequence: CDR1 LGHDT, CDR2 YNNKEL (reference sequence). Here the CDR3 reads CASSLQGATEAFF. The CDR3 region has the DNA TGTGCCAGCAGCCTACAGGGGGCCACTGAAGCTTTCTTT.

In this sample, this clonotype turned up a few times. This chain joins TRBV3-1 and TRBJ2-7; TRBD2 might be the D (5 bases). V was clipped by 2 bases and J by 0 bases, with 14 bases between them. The CDR3 totals 16 residues. CDR1 is LGHDT, CDR2 YNNKEL, per germline (reference sequence). The CDR3 here is CASSQSDYLSSYEQYV. The CDR3 nucleotides read TGTGCCAGCAGCCAAAGCGACTACCTCAGCTCCTACGAGCAGTACGTC.

This clonotype has just a few counts. The J gene is TRBJ1-1, the V gene TRBV6-1, with unresolved D. CDR3 size: 13 residues. V lost 7 bases and J 0 bases, leaving 9 bases between the germline ends. The germline V gene has CDR1 MNHNS and CDR2 SASEGT. CDR3 residues: CASTTSMNTEAFF. CDR3 in DNA: TGTGCCAGCACTACGTCCATGAACACTGAAGCTTTCTTT.